Listed below are T cell receptor beta chains from one sample, sequenced in a study of Ad26.COV2.S vaccination and SARS-CoV-2 variants. The protocol was immunoSEQ multiplex PCR, while the TCRdb copy is restricted to in-frame clones and leaves out a portion. The table lists approximately 400,000 clones, around four fifths of them singletons. This specimen consisted of peripheral blood, obtained in a trial of Ad26.COV2.S vaccine versus placebo. The receptor set was obtained from a person aged 18-65 years who received the Ad26.COV2.S COVID-19 vaccine or a placebo. Both conserved end residues are part of each CDR3. Fields, in order: J gene, V gene, D gene, clone size, CDR3 length, CDR3 protein, CDR3 DNA. A D gene is named only where the DNA matches it firmly. Where a row states a size, it is once, few, many or the class of an expanded clone; other rows omit it.

J gene: TRBJ2-7
V gene: TRBV6-5
D gene: .
clone size: .
CDR3 length: 11
CDR3 protein: CASSHPGQQYF
CDR3 DNA: TGTGCCAGCAGTCACCCAGGACAGCAGTACTTC

J gene: TRBJ1-2
V gene: TRBV4-3
D gene: TRBD1
clone size: .
CDR3 length: 17
CDR3 protein: CASSQGGWDRFSYGYTF
CDR3 DNA: TGCGCCAGCAGCCAGGGGGGATGGGACAGGTTCAGCTATGGCTACACCTTC

J gene: TRBJ2-7
V gene: TRBV3-1/TRBV3-2
D gene: .
clone size: .
CDR3 length: 20
CDR3 protein: CASSQDRTKSGAFASYEQYF
CDR3 DNA: TGTGCCAGCAGCCAAGATCGTACAAAATCCGGGGCATTCGCCTCCTACGAGCAGTACTTC

J gene: TRBJ2-7
V gene: TRBV30
D gene: TRBD1
clone size: .
CDR3 length: 15
CDR3 protein: CAWSAKRTGGHEQYF
CDR3 DNA: TGTGCCTGGAGTGCAAAAAGGACAGGGGGCCACGAGCAGTACTTC

J gene: TRBJ1-1
V gene: TRBV5-1
D gene: TRBD1
clone size: .
CDR3 length: 15
CDR3 protein: CASTSTGGEFTEAFF
CDR3 DNA: TGCGCCAGCACCTCGACAGGGGGCGAGTTCACTGAAGCTTTCTTT

J gene: TRBJ1-2
V gene: TRBV9
D gene: .
clone size: .
CDR3 length: 15
CDR3 protein: CASSVSGGIDYGYTF
CDR3 DNA: TGTGCCAGCAGCGTCTCCGGGGGAATTGACTATGGCTACACCTTC

J gene: TRBJ1-2
V gene: TRBV6-5
D gene: .
clone size: .
CDR3 length: 13
CDR3 protein: CASSYGANGGYTF
CDR3 DNA: TGTGCCAGCAGTTACGGAGCGAATGGTGGCTACACCTTC

J gene: TRBJ1-1
V gene: TRBV18
D gene: .
clone size: .
CDR3 length: 12
CDR3 protein: CASSLGTPEAFF
CDR3 DNA: TGTGCCAGCTCGCTGGGGACACCGGAAGCTTTCTTT

J gene: TRBJ1-2
V gene: TRBV6-5
D gene: .
clone size: .
CDR3 length: 12
CDR3 protein: CASGVEGGGYTF
CDR3 DNA: TGTGCCAGCGGGGTCGAGGGAGGTGGCTACACCTTC

J gene: TRBJ2-7
V gene: TRBV12-3/TRBV12-4
D gene: .
clone size: .
CDR3 length: 13
CDR3 protein: CASTGGAPYEQYF
CDR3 DNA: TGTGCCAGCACTGGAGGAGCGCCGTACGAGCAGTACTTC

J gene: TRBJ2-5
V gene: TRBV5-4
D gene: TRBD1
clone size: .
CDR3 length: 14
CDR3 protein: CASSSGQGQETQYF
CDR3 DNA: TGTGCCAGCAGCTCGGGACAGGGACAAGAGACCCAGTACTTC

J gene: TRBJ1-5
V gene: TRBV19
D gene: .
clone size: .
CDR3 length: 17
CDR3 protein: CASSIALIADFNQPQHF
CDR3 DNA: TGTGCCAGTAGTATAGCCCTCATTGCGGATTTCAATCAGCCCCAGCATTTT

J gene: TRBJ2-1
V gene: TRBV19
D gene: .
clone size: .
CDR3 length: 15
CDR3 protein: CASTADGAVYNEQFF
CDR3 DNA: TGTGCCAGTACCGCTGACGGGGCCGTGTACAATGAGCAGTTCTTC

J gene: TRBJ1-1
V gene: TRBV5-1
D gene: TRBD1
clone size: once
CDR3 length: 16
CDR3 protein: CASSLDAGTGGTEAFF
CDR3 DNA: TGCGCCAGCAGCTTGGATGCCGGGACAGGGGGCACTGAAGCTTTCTTT

J gene: TRBJ2-1
V gene: TRBV7-2
D gene: TRBD1
clone size: once
CDR3 length: 16
CDR3 protein: CASSLGAGQGPNEQFF
CDR3 DNA: TGTGCCAGCAGCTTAGGAGCGGGACAGGGCCCCAATGAGCAGTTCTTC

J gene: TRBJ1-2
V gene: TRBV28
D gene: .
clone size: .
CDR3 length: 13
CDR3 protein: CASSWRLGDGYTF
CDR3 DNA: TGTGCCAGCAGTTGGCGCCTGGGAGATGGCTACACCTTC

J gene: TRBJ2-1
V gene: TRBV19
D gene: TRBD2
clone size: .
CDR3 length: 14
CDR3 protein: CASIAGGSYNEQFF
CDR3 DNA: TGTGCCAGCATAGCGGGAGGGTCCTACAATGAGCAGTTCTTC

J gene: TRBJ2-7
V gene: TRBV18
D gene: .
clone size: once
CDR3 length: 15
CDR3 protein: CASSVLQGIPYEQYF
CDR3 DNA: TGTGCCAGCTCAGTATTGCAGGGGATCCCCTACGAGCAGTACTTC

J gene: TRBJ2-5
V gene: TRBV11-3
D gene: TRBD2
clone size: .
CDR3 length: 17
CDR3 protein: CASSLVGTISTQETQYF
CDR3 DNA: TGTGCCAGCAGCTTAGTCGGGACTATCTCCACACAAGAGACCCAGTACTTC

J gene: TRBJ2-5
V gene: TRBV5-1
D gene: TRBD2
clone size: .
CDR3 length: 17
CDR3 protein: CASSPYRPSGYQETQYF
CDR3 DNA: TGCGCCAGCAGCCCCTATCGTCCTAGCGGCTACCAAGAGACCCAGTACTTC

J gene: TRBJ2-3
V gene: TRBV6-4
D gene: .
clone size: .
CDR3 length: 14
CDR3 protein: CASSETSSTDTQYF
CDR3 DNA: TGTGCCAGCAGTGAAACTTCTAGCACAGATACGCAGTATTTT

J gene: TRBJ1-5
V gene: TRBV5-1
D gene: .
clone size: .
CDR3 length: 15
CDR3 protein: CASSLARYSNQPQHF
CDR3 DNA: TGCGCCAGCAGCTTGGCAAGATATAGCAATCAGCCCCAGCATTTT

J gene: TRBJ1-5
V gene: TRBV7-8
D gene: .
clone size: .
CDR3 length: 15
CDR3 protein: CASSRDRSSNQPQHF
CDR3 DNA: TGTGCCAGCAGCCGGGACCGGAGTAGCAATCAGCCCCAGCATTTT

J gene: TRBJ1-1
V gene: TRBV2
D gene: TRBD1
clone size: .
CDR3 length: 13
CDR3 protein: CASSRQGYTEAFF
CDR3 DNA: TGTGCCAGCAGCCGACAGGGTTACACTGAAGCTTTCTTT

J gene: TRBJ1-1
V gene: TRBV5-4
D gene: TRBD1
clone size: .
CDR3 length: 13
CDR3 protein: CASRLQGLTEAFF
CDR3 DNA: TGTGCCAGCAGGTTACAGGGGCTCACTGAAGCTTTCTTT

J gene: TRBJ1-2
V gene: TRBV7-9
D gene: TRBD1
clone size: .
CDR3 length: 15
CDR3 protein: CASSLNTGGNYGYTF
CDR3 DNA: TGTGCCAGCAGCTTAAACACAGGGGGTAACTATGGCTACACCTTC

J gene: TRBJ2-4
V gene: TRBV19
D gene: TRBD1
clone size: .
CDR3 length: 16
CDR3 protein: CASSMTGILAKNIQYF
CDR3 DNA: TGTGCCAGTAGTATGACAGGGATTCTAGCCAAAAACATTCAGTACTTC

J gene: TRBJ1-6
V gene: TRBV5-1
D gene: .
clone size: .
CDR3 length: 16
CDR3 protein: CASSSITLGVGSPLHF
CDR3 DNA: TGCGCCAGCAGCTCAATAACCCTCGGGGTTGGCTCACCCCTCCACTTT

J gene: TRBJ1-3
V gene: TRBV30
D gene: .
clone size: .
CDR3 length: 14
CDR3 protein: CAWGPRSSGNTIYF
CDR3 DNA: TGTGCCTGGGGACCGAGAAGCTCTGGAAACACCATATATTTT

J gene: TRBJ1-6
V gene: TRBV11-2
D gene: .
clone size: .
CDR3 length: 15
CDR3 protein: CASSLVRVQGSPLHF
CDR3 DNA: TGTGCCAGCAGCTTAGTGAGGGTTCAGGGATCACCCCTCCACTTT

J gene: TRBJ2-3
V gene: TRBV5-1
D gene: .
clone size: .
CDR3 length: 15
CDR3 protein: CASSLDAGPTDTQYF
CDR3 DNA: TGCGCCAGCAGCTTGGACGCGGGGCCCACAGATACGCAGTATTTT

J gene: TRBJ2-5
V gene: TRBV6-6
D gene: .
clone size: once
CDR3 length: 14
CDR3 protein: CASSYPGSRETQYF
CDR3 DNA: TGTGCCAGCAGTTACCCAGGAAGCAGGGAGACCCAGTACTTC

J gene: TRBJ2-5
V gene: TRBV7-6
D gene: .
clone size: .
CDR3 length: 15
CDR3 protein: CASSFLRGIGETQYF
CDR3 DNA: TGTGCCAGCAGCTTCCTACGGGGTATTGGGGAGACCCAGTACTTC

J gene: TRBJ2-1
V gene: TRBV27
D gene: TRBD2
clone size: .
CDR3 length: 14
CDR3 protein: CASRSLGGYNEQFF
CDR3 DNA: TGTGCCAGCAGGTCCCTGGGGGGGTACAATGAGCAGTTCTTC

J gene: TRBJ2-1
V gene: TRBV5-1
D gene: TRBD1
clone size: .
CDR3 length: 16
CDR3 protein: CASSLTGGAGYNEQFF
CDR3 DNA: TGCGCCAGCAGCTTGACAGGGGGCGCCGGCTACAATGAGCAGTTCTTC

J gene: TRBJ1-6
V gene: TRBV6-5
D gene: .
clone size: .
CDR3 length: 13
CDR3 protein: CASSSALNSPLHF
CDR3 DNA: TGTGCCAGCAGCTCCGCTCTCAATTCACCCCTCCACTTT

J gene: TRBJ2-2
V gene: TRBV7-9
D gene: .
clone size: .
CDR3 length: 14
CDR3 protein: CASSPRGRPGELFF
CDR3 DNA: TGTGCCAGCAGCCCTAGAGGCCGTCCTGGGGAGCTGTTTTTT

J gene: TRBJ1-1
V gene: TRBV9
D gene: .
clone size: .
CDR3 length: 15
CDR3 protein: CASSSVDPGNTEAFF
CDR3 DNA: TGTGCCAGCAGCTCAGTTGACCCGGGGAACACTGAAGCTTTCTTT

J gene: TRBJ1-2
V gene: TRBV2
D gene: .
clone size: .
CDR3 length: 17
CDR3 protein: CASRELPQGLGHYGYTF
CDR3 DNA: TGTGCCAGCAGGGAATTGCCACAGGGCCTGGGGCACTATGGCTACACCTTC

J gene: TRBJ1-1
V gene: TRBV11-3
D gene: .
clone size: .
CDR3 length: 13
CDR3 protein: CASSLDPPTEAFF
CDR3 DNA: TGTGCCAGCAGCTTAGATCCTCCGACTGAAGCTTTCTTT

J gene: TRBJ1-4
V gene: TRBV18
D gene: .
clone size: .
CDR3 length: 15
CDR3 protein: CASSTSGTTNEKLFF
CDR3 DNA: TGTGCCAGCTCAACCTCAGGGACAACTAATGAAAAACTGTTTTTT

J gene: TRBJ2-7
V gene: TRBV27
D gene: .
clone size: .
CDR3 length: 15
CDR3 protein: CASSLDSSGFYEQYF
CDR3 DNA: TGTGCCAGCAGTTTAGACAGTTCAGGCTTCTACGAGCAGTACTTC

J gene: TRBJ2-3
V gene: TRBV7-2
D gene: .
clone size: .
CDR3 length: 14
CDR3 protein: CASSLDFSGPWRYF
CDR3 DNA: TGTGCCAGCAGCTTAGATTTCAGCGGCCCCTGGAGGTATTTT

J gene: TRBJ1-1
V gene: TRBV16
D gene: .
clone size: .
CDR3 length: 14
CDR3 protein: CASSQSNGYTEAFF
CDR3 DNA: TGTGCCAGCAGCCAATCGAACGGCTACACTGAAGCTTTCTTT

J gene: TRBJ1-5
V gene: TRBV4-1
D gene: .
clone size: few
CDR3 length: 15
CDR3 protein: CASSQGGMSNQPQHF
CDR3 DNA: TGCGCCAGCAGCCAAGGGGGGATGAGCAATCAGCCCCAGCATTTT

J gene: TRBJ2-5
V gene: TRBV5-1
D gene: .
clone size: .
CDR3 length: 15
CDR3 protein: CASSLSGASQETQYF
CDR3 DNA: TGCGCCAGCAGCTTGTCGGGTGCTAGCCAAGAGACCCAGTACTTC

J gene: TRBJ1-1
V gene: TRBV2
D gene: TRBD1
clone size: once
CDR3 length: 15
CDR3 protein: CASKVEQGRGTEAFF
CDR3 DNA: TGTGCCAGCAAGGTCGAACAGGGGAGAGGCACTGAAGCTTTCTTT

J gene: TRBJ2-2
V gene: TRBV5-4
D gene: .
clone size: .
CDR3 length: 13
CDR3 protein: CASSLEGVGELFF
CDR3 DNA: TGTGCCAGCAGCTTGGAGGGGGTCGGGGAGCTGTTTTTT

J gene: TRBJ2-5
V gene: TRBV7-2
D gene: TRBD2
clone size: once
CDR3 length: 14
CDR3 protein: CASSLSGRGETQYF
CDR3 DNA: TGTGCCAGCAGCCTTAGCGGGCGGGGGGAGACCCAGTACTTC

J gene: TRBJ1-5
V gene: TRBV6-5
D gene: TRBD1
clone size: .
CDR3 length: 14
CDR3 protein: CASSSGQGDQPQHF
CDR3 DNA: TGTGCCAGCAGTTCAGGACAGGGGGATCAGCCCCAGCATTTT

J gene: TRBJ1-2
V gene: TRBV5-1
D gene: TRBD1
clone size: .
CDR3 length: 14
CDR3 protein: CASSLDPGGYGYTF
CDR3 DNA: TGCGCCAGCAGCTTGGATCCAGGGGGCTATGGCTACACCTTC

J gene: TRBJ1-6
V gene: TRBV18
D gene: TRBD1
clone size: .
CDR3 length: 17
CDR3 protein: CASSRDRASSYNSPLHF
CDR3 DNA: TGTGCCAGCTCAAGGGACAGGGCAAGCTCCTATAATTCACCCCTCCACTTT

J gene: TRBJ2-7
V gene: TRBV19
D gene: TRBD1
clone size: .
CDR3 length: 15
CDR3 protein: CASSVRQGRNGEQYF
CDR3 DNA: TGTGCCAGTAGTGTAAGACAGGGGCGAAACGGCGAGCAGTACTTC

J gene: TRBJ2-3
V gene: TRBV5-6
D gene: .
clone size: .
CDR3 length: 14
CDR3 protein: CASSSYLTTDTQYF
CDR3 DNA: TGTGCCAGCAGCTCCTATTTAACTACAGATACGCAGTATTTT

J gene: TRBJ2-7
V gene: TRBV5-6
D gene: .
clone size: .
CDR3 length: 14
CDR3 protein: CASSSGLDPSEQYF
CDR3 DNA: TGTGCCAGCAGCTCCGGGCTCGACCCCTCCGAGCAGTACTTC